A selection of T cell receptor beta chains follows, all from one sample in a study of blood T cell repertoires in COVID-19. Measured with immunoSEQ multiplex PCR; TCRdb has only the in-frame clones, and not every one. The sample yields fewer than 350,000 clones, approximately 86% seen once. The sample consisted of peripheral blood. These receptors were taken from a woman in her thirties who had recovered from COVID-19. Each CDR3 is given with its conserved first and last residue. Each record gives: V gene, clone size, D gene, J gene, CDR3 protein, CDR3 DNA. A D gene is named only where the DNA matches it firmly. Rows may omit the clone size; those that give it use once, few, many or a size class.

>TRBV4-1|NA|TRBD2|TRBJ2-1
CASSQPFSGSFYNEQFF
TGCGCCAGCAGCCAACCGTTTAGCGGGAGCTTCTACAATGAGCAGTTCTTC
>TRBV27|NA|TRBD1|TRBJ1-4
CASSSGQATNEKLFF
TGTGCCAGCAGCTCCGGACAGGCAACTAATGAAAAACTGTTTTTT
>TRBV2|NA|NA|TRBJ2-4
CASSERETGRHIQYF
TGTGCCAGCAGTGAGAGAGAGACAGGGAGGCACATTCAGTACTTC
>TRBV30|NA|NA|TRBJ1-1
CAWSVRPRDTEAFF
TGTGCCTGGAGTGTACGTCCTCGGGACACTGAAGCTTTCTTT
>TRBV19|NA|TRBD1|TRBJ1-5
CASSLGRGLSNQPQHF
TGTGCCAGTAGCCTCGGGAGGGGGCTGAGCAATCAGCCCCAGCATTTT
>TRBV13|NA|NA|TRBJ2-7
CASSLGGGKAYEQYF
TGTGCCAGCAGCTTGGGAGGAGGGAAGGCCTACGAGCAGTACTTC
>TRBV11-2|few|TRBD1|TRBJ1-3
CASSSGTGSSGNTIYF
TGTGCCAGCAGCTCGGGGACAGGCAGCTCTGGAAACACCATATATTTT
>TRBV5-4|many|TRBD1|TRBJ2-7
CASSLPGTGYEQYF
TGTGCCAGCAGCTTGCCAGGGACAGGCTACGAGCAGTACTTC
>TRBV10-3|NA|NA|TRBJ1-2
CAISETGMGYTF
TGTGCCATCAGTGAGACGGGAATGGGCTACACCTTC
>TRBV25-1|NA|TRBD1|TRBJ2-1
CASSDTTGRFYNEQFF
TGTGCCAGCAGTGACACGACAGGGAGATTTTACAATGAGCAGTTCTTC
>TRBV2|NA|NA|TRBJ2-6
CASRPDKTGANVLTF
TGTGCCAGCAGGCCCGACAAAACTGGGGCCAACGTCCTGACTTTC
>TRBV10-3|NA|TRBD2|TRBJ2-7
CAISESGTSGYSYEQYF
TGTGCCATCAGTGAGTCCGGGACTAGCGGGTATTCCTACGAGCAGTACTTC
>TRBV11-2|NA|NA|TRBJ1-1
CASSLAGAEAFF
TGTGCCAGCAGCTTAGCAGGTGCAGAAGCTTTCTTT
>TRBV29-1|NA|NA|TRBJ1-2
CSVAIDYGYTF
TGCAGCGTCGCGATTGACTATGGCTACACCTTC
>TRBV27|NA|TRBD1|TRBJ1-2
CASRPNSGTGGGRGYTF
TGTGCCAGCAGGCCCAACTCCGGGACAGGGGGCGGGAGGGGCTACACCTTC
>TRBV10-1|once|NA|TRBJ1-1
CASRKGRVNTEAFF
TGCGCCAGCAGGAAGGGCAGGGTGAACACTGAAGCTTTCTTT
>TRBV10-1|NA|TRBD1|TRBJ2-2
CASTRGTGGPGELFF
TGCGCCAGTACTCGGGGGACAGGGGGCCCCGGGGAGCTGTTTTTT
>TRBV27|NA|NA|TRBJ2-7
CASSLELAGELSSYEQYF
TGTGCCAGCAGTTTAGAACTAGCTGGTGAGTTAAGCTCCTACGAGCAGTACTTC
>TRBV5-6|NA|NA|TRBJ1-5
CASSLSQNQPQHF
TGTGCCAGCAGCTTGAGTCAGAATCAGCCCCAGCATTTT
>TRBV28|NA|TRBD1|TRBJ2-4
CASSFSGGKNIQYF
TGTGCCAGCAGTTTCTCAGGGGGCAAAAACATTCAGTACTTC
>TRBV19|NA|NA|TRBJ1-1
CASSIGRTEAFF
TGTGCCAGTAGTATTGGCAGGACTGAAGCTTTCTTT
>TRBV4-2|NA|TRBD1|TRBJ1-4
CASSPYGTGVNEKLFF
TGTGCCAGCAGCCCCTACGGGACAGGGGTTAATGAAAAACTGTTTTTT
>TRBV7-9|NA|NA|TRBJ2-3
CASSFPGGGTDTQYF
TGTGCCAGCAGCTTTCCCGGCGGGGGCACAGATACGCAGTATTTT
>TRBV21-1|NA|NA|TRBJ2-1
CASSSGLGKSSYNEQFF
TGTGCCAGCAGCAGCGGACTAGGGAAGAGCTCCTACAATGAGCAGTTCTTC
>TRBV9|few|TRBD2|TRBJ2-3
CASSTSGFSTDTQYF
TGTGCCAGCAGTACTAGCGGGTTTAGCACAGATACGCAGTATTTT
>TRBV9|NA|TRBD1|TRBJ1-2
CASSPRTGNYGYTF
TGTGCCAGCAGCCCGCGGACAGGGAACTATGGCTACACCTTC